The 11 T cell receptor beta chains below were found in one sample sequenced in a study of radiotherapy plus CTLA-4 blockade in lung cancer. Profiled with immunoSEQ multiplex PCR; TCRdb holds only in-frame clones, not every one. This sample has 60,000 to 65,000 clones, with 70% to 85% found just once. The source was peripheral blood, collected from a patient treated with radiotherapy plus ipilimumab. The source is a human donor with non-small cell lung cancer who had a complete response to radiotherapy plus ipilimumab.

CDR3 loop: CATSSGGWAANQPQHF. The CDR3 nucleotides read TGTGCCACCAGCAGCGGAGGTTGGGCAGCGAATCAGCCCCAGCATTTT. V and J are TRBV15 and TRBJ1-5; D unclear. V dropped 3 bases and J dropped 4 bases, with 16 bases sitting between them. From germline, CDR1 is LNHNV and CDR2 YYDKDF (reference sequence). The CDR3 is made up of 16 amino acids. The variable domain in full, completed from reference TRBV15 and TRBJ1-5, reads DAMVIQNPRYQVTQFGKPVTLSCSQTLNHNVMYWYQQKSSQAPKLLFHYYDKDFNNEADTPDNFQSRRPNTSFCFLDIRSPGLGDTAMYLCATSSGGWAANQPQHFGDGTRLSIL.

As for this clone: In the same sample, other DNA sequences code for this CDR3. The chain carries TRBV18 and TRBJ2-7, with 8 bases aligning to TRBD1. In germline, CDR1 is KGHSH, CDR2 LQKENI. V lost 3 bases and J lost 2; bases outside the gene matches: 3. The CDR3 has 14 amino acids. The CDR3 coding sequence is TGTGCCAGCTCACCCCGACAGGGGACCTACGAGCAGTACGTC. Amino acid sequence: CASSPRQGTYEQYV.

The chain joins TRBV9 to TRBJ2-2; D not certain. Trimming stripped 3 bases from V and 7 bases from J, with 10 bases between. CDR3 length equals 13 residues. Germline lookup yields CDR1 SGDLS and CDR2 YYNGEE. CDR3 loop: CASSAPSGGELFF. CDR3 nucleotide sequence: TGTGCCAGCAGCGCCCCCTCGGGCGGGGAGCTGTTTTTT.

The V and J genes are TRBV6-1 and TRBJ1-5, with 10 bases identical to TRBD1. The CDR3 covers 15 residues. Germline CDR1 is MNHNS and CDR2 is SASEGT. Trimming took 4 bases from V and 2 from J; bases not matched to a gene: 2. The CDR3 sequence: CASSVGTGGNQPQHF. The CDR3 nucleotides read TGTGCCAGCAGTGTCGGGACAGGGGGCAATCAGCCCCAGCATTTT.

The chain carries TRBV7-9 and TRBJ1-2; no firm D call. The CDR3 is 15 amino acids. Germline-derived CDR1 and CDR2 are SEHNR and FQNEAQ (reference sequence). The ends were cut back, 1 base at V and 7 bases at J, with 16 bases in the middle. The CDR3 protein is CASSLDVGQRVGYTF. The CDR3 DNA sequence: TGTGCCAGCAGCTTAGATGTTGGTCAGCGTGTTGGCTACACCTTC.

The genes are TRBV9 and TRBJ1-3; 8 bases are shared with TRBD1. The length of the CDR3 is 15 residues. Germline V gene sequence: CDR1 SGDLS, CDR2 YYNGEE. V lost 0 bases to trimming and J lost 6 bases; unmatched junction nucleotides: 5. The CDR3 loop is CASSVATGEANTIYF. In DNA, the CDR3 is TGTGCCAGCAGCGTAGCGACAGGGGAGGCAAACACCATATATTTT.

The chain carries TRBV9 and TRBJ1-2, with D hard to call. The germline V gene has CDR1 SGDLS and CDR2 YYNGEE. The CDR3 covers 11 residues. Deletions cut 1 base from V and 2 bases from J, with 0 bases between. The CDR3 DNA sequence: TGTGCCAGCAGCGTAAACTATGGCTACACCTTC. Its translation: CASSVNYGYTF.

The V and J genes are TRBV18 and TRBJ1-2; possibly TRBD1 for D (6 bases). Trimming shortened V by 0 bases and J by 4 bases, and 15 bases separated the two germline ends. CDR1 and CDR2 (germline): KGHSH, LQKENI. The CDR3 consists of 16 residues. The CDR3 loop is CASSPPSQGSGYGYTF. For the CDR3, the DNA is TGTGCCAGCTCACCACCCTCACAGGGTAGCGGCTATGGCTACACCTTC.

V gene TRBV19 combines with J gene TRBJ1-2; D ambiguous. There are 12 residues in the CDR3. Trimming pared 4 bases from V and 8 bases from J, leaving 11 bases between. Germline V gene sequence: CDR1 LNHDA, CDR2 SQIVND (reference sequence). CDR3 sequence (DNA): TGTGCCAGTAGTACACACGCGGGGGGCTACACCTTC. Translated, it gives CASSTHAGGYTF.

This chain uses TRBV5-5 with TRBJ1-2; D might be TRBD1 (5 bases). The length of the CDR3 is 13 residues. From germline, CDR1 is SGHKS and CDR2 YYEKEE (reference sequence). V was cut by 0 bases and J by 8 bases, with 11 bases left in between. This CDR3 is CASSLGQPGGYTF. CDR3 nucleotide sequence: TGTGCCAGCAGCTTGGGACAGCCGGGAGGCTACACCTTC. Combining the CDR3 with reference TRBV5-5 and TRBJ1-2 gives the whole variable domain DAGVTQSPTHLIKTRGQQVTLRCSPISGHKSVSWYQQVLGQGPQFIFQYYEKEERGRGNFPDRFSARQFPNYSSELNVNALLLGDSALYLCASSLGQPGGYTFGSGTRLTVV.

The chain combines TRBV27 with TRBJ1-2, with a possible D match to TRBD1 (5 bases). Between the trimmed V and J ends, which lost 4 bases and 6 bases, there was a span of 24 bases. Germline-derived CDR1 and CDR2 are MNHEY and SMNVEV (reference sequence). The CDR3 loop spans 17 amino acids. CDR3 amino acids: CASSSRTAGRLSHGYTF. For the CDR3, the DNA is TGTGCCAGCAGTTCGCGAACCGCAGGGCGTTTGAGTCATGGCTACACCTTC.